This T cell receptor (beta chain) was profiled in a study of T cell repertoires in cytomegalovirus infection. TCRdb reanalysed the reads using MiXCR and keeps one entry per CDR3 protein. The repertoire holds 400,000 to 550,000 distinct CDR3 sequences, around 11% seen once, with about a tenth in the top ten. This CDR3 has 14 amino acids. V lost 0 bases, J lost 6 bases, and 12 bases lay in between. CDR1 DFQATT and CDR2 SNEGSKA come from the germline V gene (reference sequence). Study-level points and caveats: Of the TCR beta families, the public ones yielded a cumulative frequency that identified carriers of CMV plus the relevant HLA. Predominance within the ex vivo response was attributable to HLA-C-restricted CMV-specific TCR beta clonotypes.

Details on this clonotype: What it recognizes is unknown.

Sequenced material: PBMCs. V is TRBV20-1 and J is TRBJ2-1; D is possibly TRBD1 (6 bases). This receptor was obtained from a human donor in good health (CMV status not recorded). Some clones in this sample may be carry-over from other donors' samples. CDR3 amino acids: CSARDQGFINEQFF. As DNA, the CDR3 is TGCAGTGCTAGAGATCAGGGGTTCATCAATGAGCAGTTCTTC.